This note documents a single TCR beta chain sequence. This sample was included in a study of cytomegalovirus exposure and HLA in healthy donors. V was clipped by 0 bases and J by 7 bases; unmatched bases: 10. Germline CDR1 SGHRS, CDR2 YFSETQ. This CDR3 is built from 16 residues. Researchers ran the PCR with 60 Vbeta and 13 Jbeta primers. Clones were read by immunoSEQ multiplex PCR, and TCRdb kept only the in-frame ones, dropping some. The data show approximately 150,000 clones, around 79% seen once. Sequencing input: PBMCs. This clonotype was sampled from a man aged 35-49 years in good health and CMV-seropositive. The genes are TRBV5-1 and TRBJ2-1, with 7 positions matching TRBD2. CDR3 sequence: CASSLVSSGVGNEQFF. CDR3 DNA sequence: TGCGCCAGCAGCTTGGTTTCGAGCGGGGTGGGAAATGAGCAGTTCTTC.